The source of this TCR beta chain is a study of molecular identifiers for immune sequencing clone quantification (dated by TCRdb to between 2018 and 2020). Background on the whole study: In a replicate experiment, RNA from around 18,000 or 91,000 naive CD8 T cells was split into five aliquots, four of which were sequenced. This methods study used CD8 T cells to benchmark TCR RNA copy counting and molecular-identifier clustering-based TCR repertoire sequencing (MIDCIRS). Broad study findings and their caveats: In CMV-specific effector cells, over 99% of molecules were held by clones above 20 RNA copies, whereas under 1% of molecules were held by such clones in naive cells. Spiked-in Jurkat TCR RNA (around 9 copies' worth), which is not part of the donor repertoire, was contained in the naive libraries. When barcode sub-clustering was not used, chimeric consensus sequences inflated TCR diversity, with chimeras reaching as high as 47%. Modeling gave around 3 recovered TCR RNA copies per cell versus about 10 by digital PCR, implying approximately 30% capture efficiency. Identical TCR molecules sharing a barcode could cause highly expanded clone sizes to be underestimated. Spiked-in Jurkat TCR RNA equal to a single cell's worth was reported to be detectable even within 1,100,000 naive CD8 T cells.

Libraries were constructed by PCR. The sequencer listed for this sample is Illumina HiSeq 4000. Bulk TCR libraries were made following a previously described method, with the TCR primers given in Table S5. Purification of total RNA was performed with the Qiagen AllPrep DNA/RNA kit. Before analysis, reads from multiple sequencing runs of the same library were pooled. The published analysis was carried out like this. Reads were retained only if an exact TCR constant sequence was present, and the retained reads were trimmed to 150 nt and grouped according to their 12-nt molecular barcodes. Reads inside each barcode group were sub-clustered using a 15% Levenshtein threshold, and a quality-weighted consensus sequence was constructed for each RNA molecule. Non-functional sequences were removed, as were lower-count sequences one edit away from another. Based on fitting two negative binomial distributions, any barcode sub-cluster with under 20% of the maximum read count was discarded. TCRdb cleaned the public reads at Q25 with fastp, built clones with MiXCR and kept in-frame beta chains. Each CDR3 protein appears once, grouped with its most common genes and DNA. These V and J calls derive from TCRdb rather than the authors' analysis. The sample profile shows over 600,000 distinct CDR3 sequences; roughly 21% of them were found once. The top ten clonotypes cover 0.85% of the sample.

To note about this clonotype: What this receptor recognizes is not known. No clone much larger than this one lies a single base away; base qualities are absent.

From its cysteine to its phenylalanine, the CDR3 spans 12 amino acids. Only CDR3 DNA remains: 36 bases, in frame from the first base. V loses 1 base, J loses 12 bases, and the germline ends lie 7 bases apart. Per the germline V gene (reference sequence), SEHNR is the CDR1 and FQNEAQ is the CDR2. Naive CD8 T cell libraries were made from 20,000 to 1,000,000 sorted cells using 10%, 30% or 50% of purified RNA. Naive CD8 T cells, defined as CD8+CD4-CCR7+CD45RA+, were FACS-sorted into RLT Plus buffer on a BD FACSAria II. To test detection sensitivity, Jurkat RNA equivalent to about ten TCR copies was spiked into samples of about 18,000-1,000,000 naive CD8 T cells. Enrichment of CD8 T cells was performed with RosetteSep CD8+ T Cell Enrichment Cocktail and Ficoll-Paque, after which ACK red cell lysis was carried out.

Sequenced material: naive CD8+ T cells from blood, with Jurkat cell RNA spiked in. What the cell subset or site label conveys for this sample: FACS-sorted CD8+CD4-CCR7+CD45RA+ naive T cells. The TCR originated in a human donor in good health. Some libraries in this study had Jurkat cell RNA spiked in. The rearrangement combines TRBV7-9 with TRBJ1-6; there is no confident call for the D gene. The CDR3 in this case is CASSLGPEPLHF. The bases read TGTGCCAGCAGCTTAGGGCCCGAACCCCTCCACTTT.